The present T cell receptor beta chain was sequenced within a study of a mutant IDH1 vaccine in newly diagnosed glioma. Turning to the study itself: Averaging around 42 years of age, treated patients were roughly 60% male and around 38% female. Most patients had received both radiotherapy and temozolomide, the prior options being radiotherapy, temozolomide, or both. The study, taken as a whole, reports: It was 93.3% of patients that developed vaccine-induced immune responses. Changes in top peripheral clonotypes did not appear linked to pseudoprogression.

Produced via immunoSEQ multiplex PCR; TCRdb's table is partial and in-frame only. This table holds about 34,000 clones, about four fifths found once. Per germline, CDR1 MNHEY and CDR2 SMNVEV (reference sequence). V shed 5 bases and J shed 5 bases, with 16 bases lying between them. The CDR3 has 15 residues. Regarding time point: baseline, week 1 (first vaccination visit). Treatment noted: pre-vaccination baseline after standard-of-care therapy. Concerning this clone itself: Its antigen is unidentified.

Sample: peripheral blood mononuclear cells (PBMCs), taken from a glioma patient treated with radiotherapy, temozolomide or both. V and J are TRBV27 and TRBJ1-5, with D possibly TRBD1 on 6 matching bases. This TCR derives from a man in his fifties or sixties with glioma. Some clones in this sample may be carry-over from other donors' samples. The DNA of the CDR3 is TGTGCCAGCAGTACCCTACAGGGTTTGGATCAGCCCCAGCATTTT. This translates into CASSTLQGLDQPQHF.